Presented here are 25 T cell receptor beta chains from one specimen sequenced in a study of control samples from healthy donors and cancer patients. TCRdb's table, derived via immunoSEQ multiplex PCR, lists solely in-frame clones and lacks some. Of 150,000 or so clones in the sample, over 90% are singletons; the top ten hold over 2%. Sequencing was done on a sample of blood. The source of these receptors is a middle-aged man in good health.

The V call is TRBV7-8, the J call TRBJ2-7; the D gene is possibly TRBD1 (5 bases). Germline CDR1 and CDR2: SGHVS and FQNEAQ. The CDR3 contains 12 residues. V lost 5 bases to trimming and J lost 6 bases, with 11 bases between them. The CDR3 nucleotides read TGTGCCAGCAGCCCAGGGCCAGGCGAGCAGTACTTC. This codes for CASSPGPGEQYF. The full variable domain, in which reference TRBV7-8 and TRBJ2-7 provide the parts outside the CDR3, is GAGVSQSPRYKVAKRGQDVALRCDPISGHVSLFWYQQALGQGPEFLTYFQNEAQLDKSGLPSDRFFAERPEGSVSTLKIQRTQQEDSAVYLCASSPGPGEQYFGPGTRLTVT.

The chain links TRBV5-4 to TRBJ1-2; no reliable D call. The CDR3 runs 11 residues. The V gene lost 5 bases and the J gene lost 5 bases, with 7 bases spanning the gap. The germline gives CDR1 SGHNT, CDR2 YYREEE (reference sequence). CDR3 sequence reads: CASRTTYGYTF. CDR3 DNA sequence: TGTGCCAGCAGGACGACATATGGCTACACCTTC.

J is TRBJ2-5 and V is TRBV6-5; D is undetermined. V lost 5 bases to trimming and J lost 2 bases, with 15 bases between them. The CDR3 contains 15 residues. CDR1 is MNHEY and CDR2 is SVGAGI in the germline V gene. The DNA of the CDR3 is TGTGCCAGCAGTCCCTCCTTACGTCCACAAGAGACCCAGTACTTC. The encoded protein is CASSPSLRPQETQYF.

V gene TRBV5-1 combines with J gene TRBJ2-2; 9 positions agree with TRBD1. The CDR3 is 15 residues long. V gave up 4 bases and J gave up 7 bases; unmatched junction bases: 8. Germline lookup yields CDR1 SGHRS and CDR2 YFSETQ. The CDR3 region has the DNA TGCGCCAGCAGCCCCCCGGGACAGGGACTCGGGGAGCTGTTTTTT. This codes for CASSPPGQGLGELFF.

The chain carries TRBV28 and TRBJ2-1; 8 nucleotides align to TRBD1. After removal of 7 bases from V and 6 bases from J, the junction contained 14 bases not matched to a gene. The CDR3 is made up of 16 amino acids. Germline V CDR1 and CDR2: MDHEN, SYDVKM. CDR3 bases: TGTGCCAGCATCCCCCGGGGACAGGCTTTCCCCAATGAGCAGTTCTTC. Its protein is CASIPRGQAFPNEQFF.

Note on this clone: One end of the junction fails to match germline, which may point to a read error. Other DNA sequences in the same sample also yield this CDR3. V usage is TRBV18 and J usage is TRBJ2-5; D remains unclear. The CDR3 totals 11 residues. Germline V lookup: CDR1 KGHSH, CDR2 LQKENI. This CDR3 reads CASSPQETQYF. The CDR3 DNA reads TGTGCCAGCTCCCCACAGGAGACCCAGTACTTC. The complete variable domain, with remaining parts taken from reference TRBV18 and TRBJ2-5, reads NAGVMQNPRHLVRRRGQEARLRCSPMKGHSHVYWYRQLPEEGLKFMVYLQKENIIDESGMPKERFSAEFPKEGPSILRIQQVVRGDSAAYFCASSPQETQYFGPGTRLLVL.

The rearrangement joins TRBV24-1 to TRBJ2-3; D is unresolved. This CDR3 region has 15 residues. Per the germline V gene, CDR1 is KGHDR and CDR2 is SFDVKD. Trimming took 1 base from V and 2 from J, leaving 9 bases between them. DNA of the CDR3: TGTGCCACCAGTGATTTTGATAGGGACACAGATACGCAGTATTTT. As protein: CATSDFDRDTDTQYF.

CDR3 nucleotides: TGTGCCAGCAGTTTATCTAACAGGCAAGGTCGGCAGCCCCAGCATTTT. Translated, it gives CASSLSNRQGRQPQHF. The chain has TRBV27 and TRBJ1-5; possibly TRBD1 for D (5 bases). The length of the CDR3 is 16 residues. The germline V gene has CDR1 MNHEY and CDR2 SMNVEV (reference sequence). V was clipped by 0 bases and J by 7 bases, with 16 bases between them.

The CDR3 protein is CASLRDRDDEQYF. The CDR3 DNA is TGTGCCAGCCTCAGGGACAGGGACGACGAGCAGTACTTC. This chain links TRBV2 with TRBJ2-7; 9 bases are a match to TRBD1. Germline values: CDR1 SNHLY, CDR2 FYNNEI. Trimming at V came to 8 bases and at J to 5 bases, leaving 7 bases not matched to a gene. The CDR3 loop spans 13 amino acids.

J is TRBJ2-5 and V is TRBV6-5; the match to TRBD2 covers 12 bases. The CDR3 has 15 residues. The V gene's germline CDR1 is MNHEY and CDR2 SVGAGI. V was pared by 5 bases and J by 7 bases, with 8 bases of the junction left unmatched. The CDR3 reads CASSRLAGAPGTQYF. The CDR3 DNA is TGTGCCAGCAGTCGACTAGCGGGGGCCCCTGGGACCCAGTACTTC.

This chain joins TRBV9 and TRBJ2-5, with D perhaps TRBD2 (6 bases). This CDR3 is built from 15 residues. Trimming shortened V by 0 bases and J by 5 bases, and 14 bases separated the two germline ends. CDR1 is SGDLS and CDR2 is YYNGEE in the germline V gene. The CDR3 sequence is CASSVVPGVGETQYF. The CDR3 DNA is TGTGCCAGCAGCGTAGTTCCGGGAGTAGGGGAGACCCAGTACTTC.

V is TRBV6-6 and J is TRBJ2-7; tentatively, D is TRBD1 (6 bases). Germline V gene lookup returns CDR1 MNHNY and CDR2 SVGAGI (reference sequence). V lost 4 bases and J 3 bases, leaving 16 bases between the germline ends. The length of the CDR3 is 15 residues. The CDR3 protein is CASSLTQGFGYEQYF. The CDR3 DNA reads TGTGCCAGCAGTTTAACCCAGGGGTTCGGCTACGAGCAGTACTTC.

This clone was found a few times. The chain recombines TRBV12-5 with TRBJ2-1; D may be TRBD2 (6 bases). Per the germline V gene, CDR1 is LGHNT and CDR2 is FRNRAP. CDR3 length: 16 residues. The V end was cut by 0 bases, the J end by 6 bases, with 15 bases between. In nucleotides, the CDR3 is TGTGCTAGTGGTTTGGTAGCGGGTTCCCGTCCCAATGAGCAGTTCTTC. Amino acids: CASGLVAGSRPNEQFF.

The genes are TRBV9 and TRBJ2-5; D is possibly TRBD1 (6 bases). The CDR3 sequence is 15 residues long. V lost 0 bases, J lost 1 base, and 10 bases lay in between. Per germline, CDR1 SGDLS and CDR2 YYNGEE. The CDR3 reads CASSVAGQTQETQYF. The DNA of the CDR3 is TGTGCCAGCAGCGTAGCAGGACAGACCCAAGAGACCCAGTACTTC. The full variable domain, its missing parts supplied by reference TRBV9 and TRBJ2-5, is DSGVTQTPKHLITATGQRVTLRCSPRSGDLSVYWYQQSLDQGLQFLIQYYNGEERAKGNILERFSAQQFPDLHSELNLSSLELGDSALYFCASSVAGQTQETQYFGPGTRLLVL.

V is TRBV25-1 and J is TRBJ2-3, with 8 bases identical to TRBD1. With 5 bases clipped from V and 0 bases from J, the junction kept 7 bases outside the gene matches. This CDR3 region has 16 residues. CDR1 is MGHDK, CDR2 SYGVNS, per germline. CDR3 in DNA: TGTGCCAGCAGTCACTCCCCAGGGGGCAGCACAGATACGCAGTATTTT. Translating it yields CASSHSPGGSTDTQYF. Together with reference TRBV25-1 and TRBJ2-3, the CDR3 gives the full variable domain: EADIYQTPRYLVIGTGKKITLECSQTMGHDKMYWYQQDPGMELHLIHYSYGVNSTEKGDLSSESTVSRIRTEHFPLTLESARPSHTSQYLCASSHSPGGSTDTQYFGPGTRLTVL.

This clone was recorded once. The rearrangement joins TRBV28 to TRBJ2-7; 7 nucleotides align to TRBD2. The trim removed 3 bases at V and 5 bases at J, leaving 7 bases unmatched. This CDR3 is built from 14 residues. CDR1 MDHEN and CDR2 SYDVKM come from the germline V gene. This chain's CDR3 is CASSFSGGSNEQYF. The CDR3 nucleotides are TGTGCCAGCAGTTTCTCGGGCGGGAGTAACGAGCAGTACTTC.

This sequence joins TRBV24-1 and TRBJ2-5; D might be TRBD1 (6 bases). The CDR3 is 16 residues long. Between the trimmed V and J ends, which lost 4 bases and 7 bases, there was a span of 21 bases. In germline, CDR1 is KGHDR, CDR2 SFDVKD. This chain's CDR3 is CATSDGPWTALGTQYF. The DNA for the CDR3 is TGTGCCACCAGTGACGGTCCGTGGACAGCTTTAGGGACCCAGTACTTC.

The rearrangement uses TRBV24-1 and TRBJ2-3; D call uncertain. The CDR3 is 15 amino acids. V was shortened by 6 bases and J by 0 bases, with 12 bases between the two germline ends. CDR1 is KGHDR and CDR2 is SFDVKD in the germline V gene. CDR3 in amino acids: CATSSSRRSTDTQYF. In DNA form, the CDR3 reads TGTGCCACCAGTAGCTCGCGGCGGAGCACAGATACGCAGTATTTT.

This chain connects TRBV27 to TRBJ2-7; unclear D gene. The ends were cut back, 2 bases at V and 7 bases at J, with 18 bases in the middle. The length of the CDR3 is 15 residues. The germline CDR1 and CDR2 sequences are MNHEY and SMNVEV (reference sequence). The CDR3 sequence is CASSLSRLPNEEQYF. The CDR3 DNA reads TGTGCCAGCAGTTTAAGCAGGTTACCCAACGAGGAGCAGTACTTC.

The chain combines TRBV5-1 with TRBJ1-2; 7 positions agree with TRBD1. V was pared by 3 bases and J by 8 bases, with 10 bases of the junction left unmatched. The CDR3 runs to 14 residues. Germline CDR1 reads SGHRS; CDR2 reads YFSETQ. This CDR3 is CASSYDRASEGYTF. In nucleotides, the CDR3 is TGCGCCAGCAGCTATGACAGGGCCTCCGAGGGCTACACCTTC.

This clone has only a few counts. The V call is TRBV27, the J call TRBJ1-2, with TRBD1 matching 7 bases. This CDR3 comprises 12 residues. Germline V gene lookup returns CDR1 MNHEY and CDR2 SMNVEV (reference sequence). Trimming took 6 bases from V and 8 from J; bases not matched to a gene: 6. CDR3 loop: CASSLNRGGYTF. The CDR3 DNA is TGTGCCAGCAGCCTAAACAGGGGAGGCTACACCTTC.

V gene TRBV7-9 combines with J gene TRBJ1-1, with D possibly matching TRBD1 (6 bases). V was pared by 3 bases and J by 1 base, with 18 bases between. CDR3 length equals 17 residues. Germline CDR1 and CDR2: SEHNR and FQNEAQ (reference sequence). The CDR3 protein is CASSLGIGGRQNTEAFF. The CDR3 DNA follows: TGTGCCAGCAGCTTGGGGATCGGGGGCCGGCAGAACACTGAAGCTTTCTTT.

The chain has TRBV28 and TRBJ2-7; D gene ambiguous. Germline V lookup: CDR1 MDHEN, CDR2 SYDVKM. The CDR3 is 11 amino acids. V lost 2 bases and J 7 bases, leaving 6 bases between the germline ends. CDR3 bases: TGTGCCAGCAGTTTAGTGGGGGAGCAGTACTTC. Encoded protein: CASSLVGEQYF.

The rearrangement joins TRBV6-5 to TRBJ1-1; D might be TRBD1 (6 bases). This CDR3 is built from 15 residues. V lost 0 bases and J 0 bases, leaving 8 bases between the germline ends. Germline V gene lookup returns CDR1 MNHEY and CDR2 SVGAGI. CDR3 loop: CASSYSPGVNTEAFF. CDR3 sequence (DNA): TGTGCCAGCAGTTACTCACCAGGGGTGAACACTGAAGCTTTCTTT.

The V gene is TRBV25-1, the J gene TRBJ2-2; TRBD2 aligns across 9 bases. The CDR3 consists of 15 residues. The junction had 9 bases not matched to a gene; V was cut back by 9 bases and J by 4 bases. The germline V gene has CDR1 MGHDK and CDR2 SYGVNS. The CDR3 sequence is CASGWTSVGTGELFF. The CDR3 bases are TGTGCCAGTGGGTGGACTAGCGTAGGCACCGGGGAGCTGTTTTTT.